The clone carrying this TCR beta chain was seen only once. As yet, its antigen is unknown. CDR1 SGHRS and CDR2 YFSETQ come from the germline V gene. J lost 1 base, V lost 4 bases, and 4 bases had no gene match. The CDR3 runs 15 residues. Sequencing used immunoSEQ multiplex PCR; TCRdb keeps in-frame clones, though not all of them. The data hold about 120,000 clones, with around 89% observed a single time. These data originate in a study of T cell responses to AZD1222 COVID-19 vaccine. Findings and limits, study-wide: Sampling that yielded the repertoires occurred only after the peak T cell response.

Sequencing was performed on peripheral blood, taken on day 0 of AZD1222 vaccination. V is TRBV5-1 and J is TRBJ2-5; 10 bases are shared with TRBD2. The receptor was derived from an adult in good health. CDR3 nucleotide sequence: TGCGCCAGCAGCCCAACTAGCGGGATCCAAGAGACCCAGTACTTC. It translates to CASSPTSGIQETQYF. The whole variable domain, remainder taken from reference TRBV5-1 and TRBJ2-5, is KAGVTQTPRYLIKTRGQQVTLSCSPISGHRSVSWYQQTPGQGLQFLFEYFSETQRNKGNFPGRFSGRQFSNSRSEMNVSTLELGDSALYLCASSPTSGIQETQYFGPGTRLLVL.